This is a list of T cell receptor beta chains from one sample in a study of shared clonotypes between healthy human individuals. Libraries were prepared by immunoSEQ multiplex PCR; TCRdb keeps only in-frame clonotypes and omits some of them. The sample shows some 500,000 clones, 90% to 97% of them seen only once. Sequenced input: naive CD4+ T cells sorted from blood. Every receptor here comes from a woman in her twenties or thirties in good health. Both conserved end residues are part of each CDR3. A D gene is named only where the DNA matches it firmly. Where a row states a size, it is once, few, many or the class of an expanded clone; other rows omit it.

clone size	J gene	V gene	D gene	CDR3 protein	CDR3 DNA
-	TRBJ1-1	TRBV18	TRBD1	CASSPRDRLNTEAFF	TGTGCCAGCTCACCCCGGGACAGGTTGAACACTGAAGCTTTCTTT
-	TRBJ2-3	TRBV5-1	-	CASRSEFTDTQYF	TGCGCCAGCAGGTCGGAGTTCACAGATACGCAGTATTTT
-	TRBJ1-1	TRBV10-2	-	CASSAEGRRGAFF	TGCGCCAGCAGTGCTGAGGGACGACGGGGAGCTTTCTTT
-	TRBJ1-1	TRBV18	TRBD1	CASSPLGQQNTEAFF	TGTGCCAGCTCACCACTGGGACAGCAGAACACTGAAGCTTTCTTT
-	TRBJ2-7	TRBV6-1	-	CASTKGAGITYEQYF	TGTGCCAGCACCAAGGGAGCCGGGATAACCTACGAGCAGTACTTC
once	TRBJ2-1	TRBV20-1	-	CSARVYNEQFF	TGCAGTGCTAGAGTTTACAATGAGCAGTTCTTC
-	TRBJ2-7	TRBV6-5	-	CASSDAGLPYEQYF	TGTGCCAGCAGTGACGCGGGTCTACCTTACGAGCAGTACTTC
once	TRBJ2-7	TRBV18	TRBD1	CASSPTPGQGKIAVYEQYF	TGTGCCAGCTCACCAACCCCGGGACAGGGGAAAATAGCGGTCTACGAGCAGTACTTC
-	TRBJ2-7	TRBV5-6	TRBD2	CASSLDPAGTYEQYF	TGTGCCAGCAGCTTGGACCCAGCGGGGACCTACGAGCAGTACTTC
-	TRBJ2-2	TRBV27	-	CASRNRGANTGELFF	TGTGCCAGCCGCAATAGGGGGGCGAACACCGGGGAGCTGTTTTTT
-	TRBJ1-6	TRBV7-9	-	CASSTINSPLHF	TGTGCCAGCAGCACCATTAATTCACCCCTCCACTTT
-	TRBJ2-7	TRBV7-2	TRBD2	CASSQNGGGNYEQYF	TGTGCCAGCAGCCAAAATGGGGGGGGTAACTACGAGCAGTACTTC